Each of the 29 T cell receptor beta chains below was sequenced from the same sample in a study of blood T cell repertoires in COVID-19 (TCRdb year 2020). Libraries were constructed by the immunoSEQ multiplex PCR assay. TCRdb holds this immuneACCESS table with in-frame rearrangements only. Some clones are missing; in checked studies, unresolved V genes explain under half, and the rest has no known cause. In this sample the table shows about 220,000 clones, approximately 80% of which occur a single time. The ten largest clones capture around 3.4% of the sample. The sequencing input was PBMCs or T cells enriched from blood (not recorded which). The origin of the receptors is an older woman who had recovered from COVID-19.

This chain joins TRBV3-1 (or the pseudogene TRBV3-2) and TRBJ1-5, with a weak D call TRBD1 (6 bases). The germline V and J ends were trimmed by 0 bases and 5 bases, with 17 bases remaining between them. The germline CDR1 and CDR2 sequences are LGHDT and YNNKEL (reference sequence). The CDR3 loop spans 17 amino acids. The CDR3 DNA is TGTGCCAGCAGCCAAGATCCTGGTAGGGGGGGCTATCAGCCCCAGCATTTT. Its translation is CASSQDPGRGGYQPQHF.

Only one count was recorded for this clone. The chain has TRBV7-2 and TRBJ2-6; D may be TRBD1 (7 bases). The CDR3 totals 16 residues. The germline V gene encodes CDR1 SGHTA and CDR2 FQGNSA. The V and J ends lost 5 bases and 2 bases respectively, with 13 bases between them. The CDR3, as DNA: TGTGCCAGCAGCCCCCCCAGGGGGGCTGGGGCCAACGTCCTGACTTTC. Its protein product is CASSPPRGAGANVLTF.

This chain joins TRBV10-2 and TRBJ1-1; the match to TRBD1 covers 7 bases. Per germline, CDR1 WSHSY and CDR2 SAAADI. The CDR3 is made up of 16 amino acids. With 4 bases clipped from V and 0 bases from J, the junction kept 8 bases outside the gene matches. CDR3 DNA sequence: TGCGCCAGCAGTGGGTTTTGGGGACAGTTGAACACTGAAGCTTTCTTT. Translating gives CASSGFWGQLNTEAFF.

V and J are TRBV10-3 and TRBJ1-5; 10 bases align to TRBD1. The V segment lost 10 bases and the J segment 2 bases; nucleotides outside the gene matches: 14. This CDR3 is 17 amino acids long. From germline, CDR1 is ENHRY and CDR2 SYGVKD. CDR3 DNA sequence: TGTGCCACCCATTCTCATAGACAGGGGGCTTGCAATCAGCCCCAGCATTTT. Translation gives CATHSHRQGACNQPQHF.

This clone came up a few times. This rearrangement joins TRBV12-3 or TRBV12-4 to TRBJ1-2; no clear D. V lost 1 base and J 8 bases, leaving 8 bases between the germline ends. The CDR3 length is 12 residues. The CDR3 DNA reads as TGTGCCAGCAGTTTAGAACAGAACGGCTACACCTTC. Its translation: CASSLEQNGYTF.

This chain connects TRBV18 to TRBJ2-5; D possibly corresponds to TRBD2 (6 bases). The CDR3 has 15 amino acids. Trimming took off 0 bases at V and 5 bases at J, with 13 bases between the two ends. Germline loops: CDR1 KGHSH, CDR2 LQKENI. The CDR3 region has the DNA TGTGCCAGCTCACCACCTGGAGGGAATGGGGAGACCCAGTACTTC. Its protein is CASSPPGGNGETQYF. Drawing the rest from reference TRBV18 and TRBJ2-5, the complete variable domain is NAGVMQNPRHLVRRRGQEARLRCSPMKGHSHVYWYRQLPEEGLKFMVYLQKENIIDESGMPKERFSAEFPKEGPSILRIQQVVRGDSAAYFCASSPPGGNGETQYFGPGTRLLVL.

The chain couples TRBV7-6 to TRBJ2-3; 10 nucleotides line up with TRBD2. This CDR3 region has 17 residues. The V and J ends lost 1 base and 3 bases, in that order; junction bases with no gene match: 7. Germline V gene lookup returns CDR1 SGHVS and CDR2 FNYEAQ. In DNA form, the CDR3 reads TGTGCCAGCAGCTTAGGGACTAGCGGCCTGGGGACAGATACGCAGTATTTT. This encodes CASSLGTSGLGTDTQYF.

This clone counts as medium-sized. This rearrangement joins TRBV6-5 to TRBJ2-7, with D possibly TRBD1 on 5 matching bases. Deletions cut 1 base from V and 3 bases from J, with 7 bases between. This CDR3 is 13 amino acids long. Per the germline V gene, CDR1 is MNHEY and CDR2 is SVGAGI. Here the CDR3 DNA reads TGTGCCAGCAGTTACTTCGACAGCTACGAGCAGTACTTC. It yields the protein CASSYFDSYEQYF.

This rearrangement joins TRBV7-8 to TRBJ1-2; tentative D call: TRBD1 (6 bases). Deletions cut 5 bases from V and 2 bases from J, with 12 bases between. The CDR3 sequence is 14 residues long. From germline, CDR1 is SGHVS and CDR2 FQNEAQ. The CDR3 reads CASSDLTGNYGYTF. CDR3 nucleotides: TGTGCCAGCAGCGACCTCACAGGGAACTATGGCTACACCTTC. Full variable domain (remainder filled in from reference TRBV7-8 and TRBJ1-2): GAGVSQSPRYKVAKRGQDVALRCDPISGHVSLFWYQQALGQGPEFLTYFQNEAQLDKSGLPSDRFFAERPEGSVSTLKIQRTQQEDSAVYLCASSDLTGNYGYTFGSGTRLTVV.

CDR3 nucleotide sequence: TGTGCCAGCAGCCTTCGGGAGGTCCAAAGGACCCAGTACTTC. Translated: CASSLREVQRTQYF. The J gene is TRBJ2-5, the V gene TRBV3-1 (or the pseudogene TRBV3-2); 7 bases align to TRBD2. The CDR3 sequence is 14 residues long. V shed 4 bases and J 7 bases; nucleotides not matched to a gene: 9. Germline V CDR1 and CDR2: LGHDT, YNNKEL (reference sequence).

The chain combines TRBV18 with TRBJ2-7, with 8 bases aligning to TRBD1. This CDR3 has 16 residues. Germline CDR1 and CDR2: KGHSH and LQKENI. V lost 3 bases to trimming and J lost 7 bases; unmatched junction nucleotides: 14. The CDR3 loop reads CASSPAVGQGSSEQYF. The CDR3 bases are TGTGCCAGCTCACCTGCGGTCGGACAGGGAAGCTCGGAGCAGTACTTC.

This clone was recorded once. The chain employs TRBV6-5 and TRBJ2-3; unclear D gene. This CDR3 contains 12 residues. V lost 6 bases to trimming and J lost 9 bases, with 13 bases between them. In germline, CDR1 is MNHEY, CDR2 SVGAGI. The CDR3 sequence is CASRLKRETQYF. CDR3 nucleotides: TGTGCCAGCAGACTAAAACGAGAAACGCAGTATTTT.

The rearrangement links TRBV2 to TRBJ2-7, with a possible D match to TRBD2 (5 bases). The V end lost 2 bases, the J end lost 12 bases, and 20 bases lay between the germline ends. The germline V gene encodes CDR1 SNHLY and CDR2 FYNNEI. CDR3 size: 14 residues. Here the CDR3 DNA reads TGTGCCAGCAGTGAATCGGCGGAGGCCACTTATCGGTACTTC. Translated: CASSESAEATYRYF. Looking up the rest from reference TRBV2 and TRBJ2-7 gives the full variable domain: EPEVTQTPSHQVTQMGQEVILRCVPISNHLYFYWYRQILGQKVEFLVSFYNNEISEKSEIFDDQFSVERPDGSNFTLKIRSTKLEDSAMYFCASSESAEATYRYFGPGTRLTVT.

This chain connects TRBV6-5 to TRBJ1-3; 11 bases map to TRBD1. Germline CDR1 MNHEY, CDR2 SVGAGI. The CDR3 runs to 14 residues. The V gene end was trimmed by 7 bases and the J gene end by 7 bases; junction bases not matched to a gene: 6. The CDR3 DNA sequence: TGTGCCAGCATCCCGGGACAGGGGGTGAACACCATATATTTT. It specifies CASIPGQGVNTIYF.

This clone appeared once. The gene calls are TRBV27 and TRBJ2-5; possibly TRBD1 for D (6 bases). This CDR3 is built from 15 residues. Trimming pared 5 bases from V and 0 bases from J, leaving 13 bases between. The germline CDR1 and CDR2 sequences are MNHEY and SMNVEV (reference sequence). The chain's CDR3 is CASSRDTGYQETQYF. As DNA, the CDR3 is TGTGCCAGCAGTCGTGACACAGGGTACCAAGAGACCCAGTACTTC.

This chain joins TRBV7-9 and TRBJ2-4, with TRBD2 matching over 7 bases. The CDR3 extends over 15 amino acids. Germline V CDR1 and CDR2: SEHNR, FQNEAQ (reference sequence). J lost 4 bases, V lost 1 base, and 4 bases had no gene match. The CDR3 DNA reads as TGTGCCAGCAGCTTAGTAGCTAGCGGAAAAAACATTCAGTACTTC. Translating it yields CASSLVASGKNIQYF.

The chain is built from TRBV6-2 or TRBV6-3 and TRBJ1-5; TRBD1 matches at 9 bases. The CDR3 totals 16 residues. V shed 2 bases and J 3 bases; nucleotides not matched to a gene: 5. From germline, CDR1 is MNHEY and CDR2 SVGEGT. The CDR3 DNA follows: TGTGCCAGCAGTTACGGGGGACAGGGTCACAATCAGCCCCAGCATTTT. Its protein is CASSYGGQGHNQPQHF.

The J gene is TRBJ1-1, the V gene TRBV2; 7 bases map to TRBD1. The junction had 6 bases not matched to a gene; V was cut back by 3 bases and J by 11 bases. This CDR3 is built from 12 residues. CDR1 and CDR2 from the germline V gene are SNHLY and FYNNEI. As DNA, the CDR3 is TGTGCCAGCAGTGACACGACAGGGTATGCTTTCTTT. It encodes CASSDTTGYAFF.

This clone was counted a few times. The chain carries TRBV21-1 and TRBJ2-7; the table calls TRBD2, which could not be checked here. TRBV21-1 is a recognized pseudogene. The CDR3 has 15 amino acids. The CDR3 protein is CASSKLETSAYEQYF. In DNA, the CDR3 is TGTGCCAGCAGCAAACTAGAGACTAGCGCCTACGAGCAGTACTTC.

This clone was seen more than once but under ten times. The chain uses TRBV4-1 and TRBJ2-2, with TRBD2 as a possible D gene (5 bases). The germline gives CDR1 MGHRA, CDR2 YSYEKL. Trimming left V 5 bases short and J 3 bases short, with 10 bases between. The CDR3 runs to 14 residues. CDR3 nucleotide sequence: TGCGCCAGCAGCTCCGGGCGGGACACCGGGGAGCTGTTTTTT. Encoded protein: CASSSGRDTGELFF.

This clone was seen only once. The chain recombines TRBV18 with TRBJ2-2, with 7 bases identical to TRBD1. Germline V gene data show CDR1 as KGHSH and CDR2 as LQKENI. V was pared by 3 bases and J by 4 bases, with 8 bases of the junction left unmatched. The CDR3 is made up of 16 amino acids. CDR3 DNA sequence: TGTGCCAGCTCACCGGATTGGACAGGTGGCACCGGGGAGCTGTTTTTT. Amino acids: CASSPDWTGGTGELFF. Looking up the rest from reference TRBV18 and TRBJ2-2 gives the full variable domain: NAGVMQNPRHLVRRRGQEARLRCSPMKGHSHVYWYRQLPEEGLKFMVYLQKENIIDESGMPKERFSAEFPKEGPSILRIQQVVRGDSAAYFCASSPDWTGGTGELFFGEGSRLTVL.

CDR3 sequence: CASSLAGIGTEAFF. The CDR3, as DNA: TGTGCCAGCAGCTTGGCAGGGATAGGAACTGAAGCTTTCTTT. V gene TRBV5-6 combines with J gene TRBJ1-1; a possible D gene is TRBD1 (5 bases). The CDR3 extends over 14 amino acids. Deletions cut 0 bases from V and 5 bases from J, with 11 bases between. Germline CDR1 SGHDT, CDR2 YYEEEE.

The J gene is TRBJ2-4, the V gene TRBV5-4; the match to TRBD1 covers 8 bases. Germline V gene sequence: CDR1 SGHNT, CDR2 YYREEE (reference sequence). CDR3 length: 18 amino acids. After removal of 4 bases from V and 0 bases from J, the junction contained 12 bases not matched to a gene. Here the CDR3 reads CASSPSRDRFGAKNIQYF. CDR3 in DNA: TGTGCCAGCAGCCCGTCCCGGGACAGGTTTGGAGCCAAAAACATTCAGTACTTC.

V is TRBV18 and J is TRBJ2-7; 7 bases map to TRBD2. CDR1 and CDR2 (germline): KGHSH, LQKENI. After removal of 3 bases from V and 0 bases from J, the junction contained 5 bases not matched to a gene. This CDR3 is built from 15 residues. The CDR3 DNA reads as TGTGCCAGCTCACCCGGGGGGTCCTCCTCCTACGAGCAGTACTTC. This sequence encodes CASSPGGSSSYEQYF.

J is TRBJ1-1 and V is TRBV12-3 or TRBV12-4; 7 bases are shared with TRBD1. V trimming: 4 bases; J trimming: 11 bases; junction bases outside the gene matches: 7. The CDR3 has 12 residues. The CDR3 DNA follows: TGTGCCAGCAGTTCTCAGACAGGGATGGCTTTCTTT. It codes for CASSSQTGMAFF.

The chain has TRBV10-3 and TRBJ1-3; D is unclear. Germline CDR1 reads ENHRY; CDR2 reads SYGVKD. This CDR3 comprises 14 residues. Trimming removed 5 bases from V and 4 bases from J, with 12 bases in between. The CDR3 loop reads CAISTGIQGNTIYF. In DNA, the CDR3 is TGTGCCATCAGTACCGGGATCCAGGGAAACACCATATATTTT.

Only one count was recorded for this clone. V gene TRBV7-2 combines with J gene TRBJ2-2, with 10 bases identical to TRBD1. The V gene's germline CDR1 is SGHTA and CDR2 FQGNSA. Germline trimming cut 5 bases from V and 3 bases from J; bases unmatched to any gene: 6. This CDR3 spans 16 amino acids. The CDR3 protein is CASSNRQGAHTGELFF. DNA for the CDR3: TGTGCCAGCAGCAATAGACAGGGGGCGCACACCGGGGAGCTGTTTTTT.

J is TRBJ1-2 and V is TRBV5-4; perhaps TRBD1 as D (6 bases). The CDR3 covers 15 residues. V was pared by 4 bases and J by 4 bases, with 17 bases between. CDR1 and CDR2 (germline): SGHNT, YYREEE (reference sequence). CDR3 in amino acids: CASSTGTLPAYGYTF. The CDR3, as DNA: TGTGCCAGCAGCACCGGGACACTACCTGCCTATGGCTACACCTTC.

The V call is TRBV20-1, the J call TRBJ2-5; 7 nucleotides line up with TRBD2. Trimming cost V 3 bases and J 0 bases; bases outside gene matches: 10. The germline gives CDR1 DFQATT, CDR2 SNEGSKA (reference sequence). The CDR3 is 16 amino acids. CDR3: CSASVPSGPYQETQYF. In nucleotides, the CDR3 is TGCAGTGCTAGTGTGCCTAGCGGACCGTACCAAGAGACCCAGTACTTC.